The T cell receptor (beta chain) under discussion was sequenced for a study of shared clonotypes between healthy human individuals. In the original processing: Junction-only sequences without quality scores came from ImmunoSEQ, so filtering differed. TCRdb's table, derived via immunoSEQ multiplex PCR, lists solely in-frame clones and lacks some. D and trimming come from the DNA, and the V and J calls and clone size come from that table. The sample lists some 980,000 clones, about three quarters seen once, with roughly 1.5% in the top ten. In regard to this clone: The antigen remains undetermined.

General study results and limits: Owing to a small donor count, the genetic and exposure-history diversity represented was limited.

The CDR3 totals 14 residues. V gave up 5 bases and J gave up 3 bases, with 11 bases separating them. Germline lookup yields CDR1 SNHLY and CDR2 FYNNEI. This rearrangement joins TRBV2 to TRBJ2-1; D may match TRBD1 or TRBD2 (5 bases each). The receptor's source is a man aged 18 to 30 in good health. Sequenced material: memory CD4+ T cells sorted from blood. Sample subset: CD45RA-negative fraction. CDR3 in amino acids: CASSRDQHYNEQFF. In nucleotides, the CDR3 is TGTGCCAGCAGTCGGGACCAGCACTACAATGAGCAGTTCTTC.